The 26 T cell receptor beta chains below were found in one sample sequenced in a study of T cells in Graves' hyperthyroidism and ophthalmopathy. Amplified TCR beta CDR3 regions came from RNA transcripts. The HTBI set primed first-round TCR CDR3 RT-PCR. MiXCR was run by TCRdb on the multiplex PCR reads, yielding one entry per CDR3 protein. Among hundreds of thousands of distinct CDR3 sequences listed, roughly a quarter were seen once. Input material: blood. Every receptor here comes from a woman between 25 and 40 years old with Graves' ophthalmopathy.

This clonotype was recorded many times. The V call is TRBV7-2, the J call TRBJ2-5, with a tentative D call TRBD1 (5 bases). Germline CDR1 SGHTA, CDR2 FQGNSA. V was pared by 0 bases and J by 2 bases, with 10 bases between. The CDR3 covers 15 residues. The CDR3 region has the DNA TGTGCCAGCAGCTTAGCGGGGCCCCTTCAAGAGACCCAGTACTTC. Translation: CASSLAGPLQETQYF.

About this clonotype itself: One junction end disagrees with the germline gene, perhaps due to a read error. The chain is built from TRBV5-1 and TRBJ2-2; 7 nucleotides line up with TRBD2. Germline CDR1 SGHRS, CDR2 YFSETQ. The CDR3 runs 13 residues. The DNA for the CDR3 is TGCGCCAGCAGCTCAACTAGCGCCGGGGGGCTGTTTTTT. This gives the protein CASSSTSAGGLFF.

V is TRBV5-1 and J is TRBJ2-7, with 9 bases that match TRBD1. The junction had 12 bases not matched to a gene; V was cut back by 3 bases and J by 5 bases. The CDR3 extends over 16 amino acids. Germline lookup yields CDR1 SGHRS and CDR2 YFSETQ. The CDR3 region has the DNA TGCGCCAGCAGCTCCCAACCCGGACAGGGGAGGAACGAGCAGTACTTC. This sequence encodes CASSSQPGQGRNEQYF.

The chain is built from TRBV6-5 and TRBJ2-5; TRBD1 agrees at 10 bases. After removal of 1 base from V and 2 bases from J, the junction contained 1 base not matched to a gene. The CDR3 contains 15 residues. Germline V gene data show CDR1 as MNHEY and CDR2 as SVGAGI. CDR3 in DNA: TGTGCCAGCAGTTACTGGACAGGGGGGCAAGAGACCCAGTACTTC. This sequence encodes CASSYWTGGQETQYF.

As concerns this clonotype: One end of the junction does not line up with germline, which may come from a read error. This chain uses TRBV4-2 with TRBJ2-2, with D possibly TRBD2 on 6 matching bases. Germline CDR1 and CDR2: LGHNA and YNFKEQ. The CDR3 spans 17 residues. CDR3 amino acids: CASSQSPGLLNTGELCF. CDR3 sequence (DNA): TGTGCCAGCAGCCAAAGCCCGGGACTCTTGAACACCGGGGAGCTGTGTTTT.

This clonotype was seen at least ten times. The chain joins TRBV27 to TRBJ2-7; TRBD1 matches 9 bases. The V segment lost 2 bases and the J segment 2 bases; nucleotides outside the gene matches: 4. This CDR3 contains 15 residues. Germline-derived CDR1 and CDR2 are MNHEY and SMNVEV (reference sequence). The CDR3 is CASSLVGTGPYEQYF. CDR3 sequence (DNA): TGTGCCAGCAGTTTAGTCGGGACAGGGCCCTACGAGCAGTACTTC.

V is TRBV12-5 and J is TRBJ2-2; the D is unclear. Germline values: CDR1 LGHNT, CDR2 FRNRAP. The CDR3 has 13 residues. Trimming left V 0 bases short and J 7 bases short, with 6 bases between. The CDR3 DNA reads as TGTGCTAGTGGTTTGGTACCAGGCGGGGAGCTGTTTTTT. This codes for CASGLVPGGELFF. Filled out from reference TRBV12-5 and TRBJ2-2, the complete variable domain reads DARVTQTPRHKVTEMGQEVTMRCQPILGHNTVFWYRQTMMQGLELLAYFRNRAPLDDSGMPKDRFSAEMPDATLATLKIQPSEPRDSAVYFCASGLVPGGELFFGEGSRLTVL.

This clonotype was seen ten or more times. V usage is TRBV12-3 or TRBV12-4 and J usage is TRBJ2-5; D is ambiguous. V lost 6 bases and J 5 bases, leaving 13 bases between the germline ends. CDR3 length: 13 amino acids. The CDR3 DNA follows: TGTGCCAGCAGCTTTAATCATGGGGAGACCCAGTACTTC. Translated: CASSFNHGETQYF.

This clonotype was recorded at least ten times. This chain links TRBV6-5 with TRBJ2-7, with D perhaps TRBD1 (6 bases). V lost 4 bases, J lost 2 bases, and 12 bases lay in between. The length of the CDR3 is 14 residues. CDR1 and CDR2 from the germline V gene are MNHEY and SVGAGI. CDR3 residues: CASSWKAGAYEQYF. The CDR3 bases are TGTGCCAGCAGTTGGAAAGCAGGGGCCTACGAGCAGTACTTC.

V is TRBV6-5 and J is TRBJ2-7, with unresolved D. The germline V and J ends were trimmed by 4 bases and 3 bases, with 16 bases remaining between them. The germline V gene encodes CDR1 MNHEY and CDR2 SVGAGI. This CDR3 contains 15 residues. CDR3 loop: CASSLWQSSHYEQYF. The CDR3 coding sequence is TGTGCCAGCAGTTTGTGGCAGTCCTCTCACTACGAGCAGTACTTC.

J is TRBJ1-5 and V is TRBV12-3 or TRBV12-4; TRBD1 might be the D (5 bases). The CDR3 loop spans 14 amino acids. V was pared by 3 bases and J by 7 bases, with 13 bases between. CDR3 amino acids: CASSLGLGGQPQHF. In DNA form, the CDR3 reads TGTGCCAGCAGTTTGGGACTGGGTGGGCAGCCCCAGCATTTT.

In this sample, this clonotype turned up many times. This chain connects TRBV2 to TRBJ2-2, with 8 bases aligning to TRBD1. The J segment lost 4 bases and the V segment lost 6 bases, leaving 4 bases of the junction unmatched. Per the germline V gene, CDR1 is SNHLY and CDR2 is FYNNEI. The CDR3 spans 14 residues. The CDR3 protein is CASRTGVPTGELFF. CDR3 nucleotide sequence: TGTGCCAGCAGGACAGGGGTTCCCACCGGGGAGCTGTTTTTT.

This clonotype was detected ten times or more. The rearrangement links TRBV6-5 to TRBJ1-1, with no clear D. Germline lookup yields CDR1 MNHEY and CDR2 SVGAGI. V was trimmed by 2 bases and J by 1 base, leaving 17 bases between them. The CDR3 is 17 amino acids. CDR3 region: CASSYNPTQRPNTEAFF. The CDR3 bases are TGTGCCAGCAGTTACAACCCAACTCAGAGACCGAACACTGAAGCTTTCTTT.

This chain joins TRBV6-2 or TRBV6-3 and TRBJ2-2, with 7 bases matching TRBD1. Germline V gene data show CDR1 as MNHEY and CDR2 as SVGEGT. The CDR3 is 14 amino acids. Trimming took 11 bases from V and 7 from J; bases not matched to a gene: 13. DNA of the CDR3: TGTGCCCCCCAACAGGGGAGAGTCGGCGGGGAGCTGTTTTTT. It yields the protein CAPQQGRVGGELFF.

This chain links TRBV6-1 with TRBJ1-2; D ambiguous. Looked up from germline, CDR1 is MNHNS and CDR2 is SASEGT. Trimming took off 6 bases at V and 0 bases at J, with 14 bases between the two ends. This CDR3 contains 15 residues. The chain's CDR3 is CASRSRPSTNYGYTF. The CDR3 DNA reads as TGTGCCAGCAGGAGCCGGCCTTCCACTAACTATGGCTACACCTTC.

This clonotype was counted at least ten times. This rearrangement joins TRBV6-5 to TRBJ2-2, with D possibly matching TRBD2 (6 bases). V lost 0 bases and J lost 2, with 10 bases in between. Per the germline V gene, CDR1 is MNHEY and CDR2 is SVGAGI. This CDR3 region has 16 residues. The CDR3 coding sequence is TGTGCCAGCAGTTACTCGGGGGGAGGTAACACCGGGGAGCTGTTTTTT. It specifies CASSYSGGGNTGELFF.

At least ten counts were recorded for this clonotype. The rearrangement uses TRBV6-1 and TRBJ2-4, with D perhaps matching TRBD2 (6 bases). V dropped 3 bases and J dropped 0 bases, with 9 bases sitting between them. This CDR3 comprises 15 residues. Germline V gene data show CDR1 as MNHNS and CDR2 as SASEGT. CDR3 in amino acids: CASSEMGGAKNIQYF. The DNA for the CDR3 is TGTGCCAGCAGTGAGATGGGGGGAGCCAAAAACATTCAGTACTTC.

Many counts were recorded for this clonotype. This rearrangement joins TRBV2 to TRBJ1-2, with TRBD1 matching 9 bases. The CDR3 totals 15 residues. Germline values: CDR1 SNHLY, CDR2 FYNNEI. V shed 4 bases and J 4 bases; nucleotides not matched to a gene: 7. This CDR3 reads CASSGGQGTLYGYTF. The DNA of the CDR3 is TGTGCCAGCAGTGGGGGACAGGGAACGCTCTATGGCTACACCTTC.

This clonotype showed up many times. V and J are TRBV20-1 and TRBJ1-5; 7 bases agree with TRBD1. Germline V gene lookup returns CDR1 DFQATT and CDR2 SNEGSKA (reference sequence). CDR3 length: 13 amino acids. Trimming removed 7 bases from V and 5 bases from J; junction bases left unmatched: 8. CDR3 DNA: TGCAGTGGGGTGGGACAGACAGATCAGCCCCAGCATTTT. Protein sequence: CSGVGQTDQPQHF.

This clonotype occurred a few times. The V and J genes are TRBV30 and TRBJ2-2, with 10 bases that match TRBD2. V gave up 3 bases and J gave up 4 bases; unmatched junction bases: 2. Germline values: CDR1 GTSNPN, CDR2 SVGIG (reference sequence). CDR3 length: 14 amino acids. Here the CDR3 DNA reads TGTGCCTGGAGACTAGCGGGGACCACCGGGGAGCTGTTTTTT. Amino acid sequence: CAWRLAGTTGELFF.

This sequence joins TRBV12-3 or TRBV12-4 and TRBJ2-6; 9 nucleotides align to TRBD1. The CDR3 has 18 amino acids. The ends lost 6 bases at V and 1 base at J; junction bases unmatched: 10. For the CDR3, the DNA is TGTGCCAGCAGACCGGGGGACAGGGCGGTGTCTGGGGCCAACGTCCTGACTTTC. It encodes CASRPGDRAVSGANVLTF.

This clonotype was seen at least ten times. The chain has TRBV20-1 and TRBJ1-1, with a tentative D call TRBD1 (6 bases). The germline gives CDR1 DFQATT, CDR2 SNEGSKA (reference sequence). V shed 3 bases and J shed 10 bases, with 9 bases lying between them. CDR3 size: 10 residues. The CDR3 DNA is TGCAGTGCTAGCACAGGGTTAGCTTTCTTT. Encoded protein: CSASTGLAFF.

This clonotype came up many times. This chain links TRBV6-1 with TRBJ1-2; weak D call: TRBD1 (5 bases). The CDR3 consists of 15 residues. V dropped 2 bases and J dropped 4 bases, with 14 bases sitting between them. Germline CDR1 is MNHNS and CDR2 is SASEGT. The CDR3 sequence: CASSEFPTGLYGYTF. CDR3 sequence (DNA): TGTGCCAGCAGTGAATTCCCCACAGGCCTCTATGGCTACACCTTC.

This clonotype has just a few counts. The chain carries TRBV27 and TRBJ1-1; no clear D. Looked up from germline, CDR1 is MNHEY and CDR2 is SMNVEV (reference sequence). The CDR3 covers 13 residues. The V gene lost 4 bases and the J gene lost 6 bases, with 12 bases spanning the gap. The CDR3 spells CASSSIGSAEAFF. In DNA, the CDR3 is TGTGCCAGCAGTTCAATAGGGAGCGCTGAAGCTTTCTTT.

This chain links TRBV19 with TRBJ1-5; tentatively, D is TRBD1 (5 bases). V was cut by 4 bases and J by 7 bases, with 11 bases left in between. Germline lookup yields CDR1 LNHDA and CDR2 SQIVND (reference sequence). The CDR3 runs to 13 residues. In nucleotides, the CDR3 is TGTGCCAGTAGTAACAGGAAATACCAGCCCCAGCATTTT. It yields the protein CASSNRKYQPQHF.

This clonotype was seen a handful of times. V and J are TRBV29-1 and TRBJ2-5; 10 bases line up with TRBD2. The CDR3 length is 14 residues. Trimming cost V 5 bases and J 2 bases; bases outside gene matches: 5. Germline CDR1 reads SQVTM; CDR2 reads ANQGSEA. The CDR3: CSVQLAGVQETQYF. The CDR3 coding sequence is TGCAGCGTTCAGCTAGCGGGGGTTCAAGAGACCCAGTACTTC.